The clone carrying this T cell receptor (beta chain) came up a few times. What it binds is unknown. The data were obtained in a study of CD8 T cells in ankylosing spondylitis. The study's findings and limits: Disease-linked clones reportedly showed significant enrichment in matched ankylosing spondylitis synovial fluid. Peripheral blood held disease-linked clones only at relatively low frequency, and these were CD8+. Seemingly characteristic of ankylosing spondylitis blood was a TCR beta motif consisting of fewer than 10 highly homologous variants.

TCRdb itself ran the 5' RACE reads through MiXCR, one entry per CDR3 protein. The data show some 130,000 distinct CDR3 sequences, roughly 15% seen once. CDR1 SGHNT and CDR2 YENEEA come from the germline V gene. J was trimmed by 1 base and V by 10 bases; bases with no gene match: 4. The CDR3 consists of 13 residues. This TCR derives from a male donor with ankylosing spondylitis. The V gene is TRBV11-3, the J gene TRBJ1-1, with 9 nucleotides matching TRBD1. Sequencing was performed on blood, either unsorted or a sorted T cell fraction (not recorded which). CDR3 DNA: TGTGCCACGCGGGGACAGGGGAACACTGAAGCTTTCTTT. It codes for CATRGQGNTEAFF. Complete variable domain (other parts from reference TRBV11-3 and TRBJ1-1): EAGVVQSPRYKIIEKKQPVAFWCNPISGHNTLYWYLQNLGQGPELLIRYENEEAVDDSQLPKDRFSAERLKGVDSTLKIQPAELGDSAVYLCATRGQGNTEAFFGQGTRLTVV.